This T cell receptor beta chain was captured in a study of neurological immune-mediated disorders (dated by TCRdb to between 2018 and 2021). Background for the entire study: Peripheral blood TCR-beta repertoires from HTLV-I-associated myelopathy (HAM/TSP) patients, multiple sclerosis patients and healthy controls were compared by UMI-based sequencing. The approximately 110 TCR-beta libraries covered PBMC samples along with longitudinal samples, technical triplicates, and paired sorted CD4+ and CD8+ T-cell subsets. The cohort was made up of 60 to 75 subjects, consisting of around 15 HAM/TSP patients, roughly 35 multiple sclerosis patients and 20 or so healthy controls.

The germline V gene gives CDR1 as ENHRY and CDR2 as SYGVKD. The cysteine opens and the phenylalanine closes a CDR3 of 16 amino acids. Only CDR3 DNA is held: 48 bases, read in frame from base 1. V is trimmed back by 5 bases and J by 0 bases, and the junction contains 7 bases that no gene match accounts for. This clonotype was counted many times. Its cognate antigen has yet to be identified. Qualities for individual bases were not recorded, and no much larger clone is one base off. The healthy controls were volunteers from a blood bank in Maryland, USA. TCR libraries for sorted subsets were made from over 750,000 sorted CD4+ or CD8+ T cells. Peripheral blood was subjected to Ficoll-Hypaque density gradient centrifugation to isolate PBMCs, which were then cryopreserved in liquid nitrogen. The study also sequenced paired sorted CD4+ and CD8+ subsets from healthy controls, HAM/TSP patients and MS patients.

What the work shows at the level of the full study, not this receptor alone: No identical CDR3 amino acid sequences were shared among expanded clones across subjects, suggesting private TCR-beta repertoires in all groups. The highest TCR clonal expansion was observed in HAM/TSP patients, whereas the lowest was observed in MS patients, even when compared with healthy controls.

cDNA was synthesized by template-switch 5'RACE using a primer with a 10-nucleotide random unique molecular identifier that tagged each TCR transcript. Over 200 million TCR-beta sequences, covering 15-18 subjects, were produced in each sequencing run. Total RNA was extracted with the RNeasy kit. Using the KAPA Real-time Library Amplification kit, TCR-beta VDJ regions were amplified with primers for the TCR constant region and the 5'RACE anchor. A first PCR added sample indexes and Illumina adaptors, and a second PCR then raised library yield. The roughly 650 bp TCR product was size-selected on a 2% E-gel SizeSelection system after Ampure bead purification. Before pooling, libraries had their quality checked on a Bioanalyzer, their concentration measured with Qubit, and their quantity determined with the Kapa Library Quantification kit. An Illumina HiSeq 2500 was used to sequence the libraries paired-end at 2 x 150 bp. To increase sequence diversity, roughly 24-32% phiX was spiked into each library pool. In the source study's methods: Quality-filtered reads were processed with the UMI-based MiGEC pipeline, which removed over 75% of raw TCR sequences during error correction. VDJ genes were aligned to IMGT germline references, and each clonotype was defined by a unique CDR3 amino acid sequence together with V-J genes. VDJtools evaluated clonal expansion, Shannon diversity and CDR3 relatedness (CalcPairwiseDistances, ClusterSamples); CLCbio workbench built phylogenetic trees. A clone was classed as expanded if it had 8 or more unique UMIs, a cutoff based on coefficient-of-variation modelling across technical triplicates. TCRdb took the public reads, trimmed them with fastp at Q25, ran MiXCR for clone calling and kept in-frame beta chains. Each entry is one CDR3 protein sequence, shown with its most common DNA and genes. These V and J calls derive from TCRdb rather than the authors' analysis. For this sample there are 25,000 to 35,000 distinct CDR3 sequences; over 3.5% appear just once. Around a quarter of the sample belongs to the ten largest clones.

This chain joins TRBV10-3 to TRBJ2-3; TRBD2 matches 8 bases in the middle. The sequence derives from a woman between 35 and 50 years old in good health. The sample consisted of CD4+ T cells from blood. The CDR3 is CAISFRSGTSTDTQYF. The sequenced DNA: TGTGCCATCAGTTTCCGTAGCGGGACTAGCACAGATACGCAGTATTTT.